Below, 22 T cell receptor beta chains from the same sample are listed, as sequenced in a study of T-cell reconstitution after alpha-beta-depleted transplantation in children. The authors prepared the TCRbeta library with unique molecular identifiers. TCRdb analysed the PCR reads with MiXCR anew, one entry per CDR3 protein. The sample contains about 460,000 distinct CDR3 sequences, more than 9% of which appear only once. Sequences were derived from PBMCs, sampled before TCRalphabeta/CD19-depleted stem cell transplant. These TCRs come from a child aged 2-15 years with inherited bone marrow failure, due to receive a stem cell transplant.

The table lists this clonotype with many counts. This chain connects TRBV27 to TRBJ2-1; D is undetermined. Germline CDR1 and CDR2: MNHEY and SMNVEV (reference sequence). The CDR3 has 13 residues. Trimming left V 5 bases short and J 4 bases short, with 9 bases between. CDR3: CASSPPPYNEQFF. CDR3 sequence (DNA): TGTGCCAGCAGTCCACCCCCTTACAATGAGCAGTTCTTC.

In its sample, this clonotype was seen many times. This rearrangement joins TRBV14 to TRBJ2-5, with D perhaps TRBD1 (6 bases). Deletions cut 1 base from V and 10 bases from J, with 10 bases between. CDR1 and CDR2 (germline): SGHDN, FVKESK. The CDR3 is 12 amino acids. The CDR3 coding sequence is TGTGCCAGCAGCCAAGTAACAGGGATCCAGTACTTC. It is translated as CASSQVTGIQYF.

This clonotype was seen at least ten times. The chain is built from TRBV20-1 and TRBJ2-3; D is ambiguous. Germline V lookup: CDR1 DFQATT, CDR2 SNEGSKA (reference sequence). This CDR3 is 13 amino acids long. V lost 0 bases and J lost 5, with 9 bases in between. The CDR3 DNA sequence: TGCAGTGCTAGAGATAGCCTTGTAGATACGCAGTATTTT. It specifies CSARDSLVDTQYF.

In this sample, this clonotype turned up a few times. The CDR3 coding sequence is TGTGCCAGCAGCGGCTACCCATTGTCCTACGAGCAGTACTTC. It translates to CASSGYPLSYEQYF. The V gene is TRBV27, the J gene TRBJ2-7; D call uncertain. Trimming pared 6 bases from V and 1 base from J, leaving 13 bases between. Per the germline V gene, CDR1 is MNHEY and CDR2 is SMNVEV (reference sequence). CDR3 size: 14 residues.

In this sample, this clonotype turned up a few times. The CDR3: CASSSSSGVGYTF. CDR3 nucleotide sequence: TGTGCCAGCAGCTCATCCTCAGGAGTTGGCTACACCTTC. V gene TRBV7-9 combines with J gene TRBJ1-2; no clear D. Looked up from germline, CDR1 is SEHNR and CDR2 is FQNEAQ (reference sequence). This CDR3 spans 13 amino acids. V lost 4 bases, J lost 7 bases, and 13 bases lay in between.

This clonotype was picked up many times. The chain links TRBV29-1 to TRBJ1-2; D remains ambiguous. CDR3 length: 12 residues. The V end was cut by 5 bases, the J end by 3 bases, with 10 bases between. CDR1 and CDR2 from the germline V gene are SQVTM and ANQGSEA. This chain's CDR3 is CSVPGSHYGYTF. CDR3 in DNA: TGCAGCGTTCCGGGTTCTCACTATGGCTACACCTTC.

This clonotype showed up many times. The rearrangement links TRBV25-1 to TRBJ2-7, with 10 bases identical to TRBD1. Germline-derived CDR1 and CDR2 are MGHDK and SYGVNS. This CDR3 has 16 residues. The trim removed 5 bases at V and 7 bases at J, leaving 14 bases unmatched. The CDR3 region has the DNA TGTGCCAGCAGTCCCCGTCGAGGACAGGGGGATGGGGAGCAGTACTTC. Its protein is CASSPRRGQGDGEQYF.

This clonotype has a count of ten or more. As DNA, the CDR3 is TGTGCCAGCAGCTTAATGGGGGGCAATCAGCCCCAGCATTTT. Its translation: CASSLMGGNQPQHF. The chain combines TRBV7-2 with TRBJ1-5, with a tentative D call TRBD1 (5 bases). Per germline, CDR1 SGHTA and CDR2 FQGNSA. With 2 bases removed from V and 2 bases from J, the gap between germline ends came to 7 bases. The CDR3 runs to 14 residues.

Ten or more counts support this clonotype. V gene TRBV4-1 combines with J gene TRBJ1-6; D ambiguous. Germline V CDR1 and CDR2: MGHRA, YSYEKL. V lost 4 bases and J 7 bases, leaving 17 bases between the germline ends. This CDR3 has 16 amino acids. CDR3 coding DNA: TGCGCCAGCAGCCCCTTGGGCTTAAAGGTCAATTCACCCCTCCACTTT. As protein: CASSPLGLKVNSPLHF.

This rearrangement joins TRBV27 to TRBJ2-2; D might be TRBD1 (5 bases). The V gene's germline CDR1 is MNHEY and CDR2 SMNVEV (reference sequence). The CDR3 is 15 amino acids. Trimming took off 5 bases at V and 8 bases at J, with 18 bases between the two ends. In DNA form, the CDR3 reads TGTGCCAGCAGTGGCCTGGGGCAGCCGTCGGGGGAGCTGTTTTTT. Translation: CASSGLGQPSGELFF.

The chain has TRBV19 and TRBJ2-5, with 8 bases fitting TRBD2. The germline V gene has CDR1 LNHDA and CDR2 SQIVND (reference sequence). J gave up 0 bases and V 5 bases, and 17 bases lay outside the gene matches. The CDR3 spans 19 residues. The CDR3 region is CASSPVNGRAGGNQETQYF. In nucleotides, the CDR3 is TGTGCCAGTAGTCCGGTTAACGGGAGGGCCGGTGGAAACCAAGAGACCCAGTACTTC.

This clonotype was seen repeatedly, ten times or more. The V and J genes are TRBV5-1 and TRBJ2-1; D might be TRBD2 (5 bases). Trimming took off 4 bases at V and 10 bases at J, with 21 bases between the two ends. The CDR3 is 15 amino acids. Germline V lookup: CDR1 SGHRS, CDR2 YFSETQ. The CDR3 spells CASSRLGSLWREQFF. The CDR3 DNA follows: TGCGCCAGCAGCCGCCTAGGGTCCCTATGGAGGGAGCAGTTCTTC. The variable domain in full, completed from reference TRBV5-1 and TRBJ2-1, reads KAGVTQTPRYLIKTRGQQVTLSCSPISGHRSVSWYQQTPGQGLQFLFEYFSETQRNKGNFPGRFSGRQFSNSRSEMNVSTLELGDSALYLCASSRLGSLWREQFFGPGTRLTVL.

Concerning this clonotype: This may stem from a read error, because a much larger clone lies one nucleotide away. CDR3 loop: CSVRLADYNEQLF. The CDR3, as DNA: TGCAGCGTTCGGCTAGCGGATTACAATGAGCAGCTCTTC. This chain uses TRBV29-1 with TRBJ2-1, with 7 bases fitting TRBD2. Germline lookup yields CDR1 SQVTM and CDR2 ANQGSEA. The CDR3 is 13 residues long.

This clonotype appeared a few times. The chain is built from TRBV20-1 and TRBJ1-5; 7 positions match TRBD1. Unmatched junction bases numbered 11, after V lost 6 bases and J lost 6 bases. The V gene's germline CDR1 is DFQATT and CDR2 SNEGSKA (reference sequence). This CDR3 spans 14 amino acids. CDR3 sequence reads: CSAQGGRARQPQHF. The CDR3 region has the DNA TGCAGTGCCCAGGGGGGAAGGGCGCGTCAGCCCCAGCATTTT.

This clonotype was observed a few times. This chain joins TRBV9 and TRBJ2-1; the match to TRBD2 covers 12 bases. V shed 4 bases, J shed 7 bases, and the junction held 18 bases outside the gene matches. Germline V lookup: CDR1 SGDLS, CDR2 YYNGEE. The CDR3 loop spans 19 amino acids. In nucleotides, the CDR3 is TGTGCCAGCAGCAGCCCTCTAGCGGGAGGGATCCCCTTAGGGAATGAGCAGTTCTTC. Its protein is CASSSPLAGGIPLGNEQFF. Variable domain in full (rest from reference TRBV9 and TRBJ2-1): DSGVTQTPKHLITATGQRVTLRCSPRSGDLSVYWYQQSLDQGLQFLIQYYNGEERAKGNILERFSAQQFPDLHSELNLSSLELGDSALYFCASSSPLAGGIPLGNEQFFGPGTRLTVL.

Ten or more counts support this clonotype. The CDR3 bases are TGCAGTGCTAGAGAACAAGGACCCCTCATGAACACTGAAGCTTTCTTT. Translation: CSAREQGPLMNTEAFF. The chain links TRBV20-1 to TRBJ1-1; no reliable D call. The CDR3 is 16 amino acids. CDR1 is DFQATT and CDR2 is SNEGSKA in the germline V gene (reference sequence). The V gene lost 0 bases and the J gene lost 0 bases, with 14 bases spanning the gap.

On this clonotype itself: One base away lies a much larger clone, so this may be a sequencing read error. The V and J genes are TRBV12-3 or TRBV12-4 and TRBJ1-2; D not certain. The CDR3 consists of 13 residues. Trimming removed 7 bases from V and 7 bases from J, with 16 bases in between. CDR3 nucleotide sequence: TGTGCCAGCAACCCCGGAGTGGCTGGTGGCTACACCTTC. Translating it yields CASNPGVAGGYTF.

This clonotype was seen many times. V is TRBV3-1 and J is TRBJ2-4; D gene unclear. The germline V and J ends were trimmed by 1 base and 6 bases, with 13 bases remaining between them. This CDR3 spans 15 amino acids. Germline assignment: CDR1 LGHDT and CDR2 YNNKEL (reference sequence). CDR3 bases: TGTGCCAGCAGCCAAGGTTGGCAACCAACAAACATTCAGTACTTC. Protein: CASSQGWQPTNIQYF.

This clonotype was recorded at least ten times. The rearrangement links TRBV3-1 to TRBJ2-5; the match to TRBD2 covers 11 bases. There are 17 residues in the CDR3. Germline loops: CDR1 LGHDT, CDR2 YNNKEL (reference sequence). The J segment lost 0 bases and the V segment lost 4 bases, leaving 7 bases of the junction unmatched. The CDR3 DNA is TGTGCCAGCAGCCGTGCCGGGACTAGCGGATACCAAGAGACCCAGTACTTC. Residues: CASSRAGTSGYQETQYF.

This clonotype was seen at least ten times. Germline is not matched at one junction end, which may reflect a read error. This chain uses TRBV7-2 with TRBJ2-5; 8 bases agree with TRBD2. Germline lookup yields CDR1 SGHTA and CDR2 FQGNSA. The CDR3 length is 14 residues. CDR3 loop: CASSLGLAQETQYF. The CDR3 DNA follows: TGTGCCAGCAGTTTAGGACTAGCACAAGAGACCCAGTACTTC.

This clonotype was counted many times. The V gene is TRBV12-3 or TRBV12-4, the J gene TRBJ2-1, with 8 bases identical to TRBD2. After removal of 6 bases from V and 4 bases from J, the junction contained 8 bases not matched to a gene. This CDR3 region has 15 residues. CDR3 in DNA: TGTGCCAGCAGCCCGAATAGCGGGGATTACAATGAGCAGTTCTTC. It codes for CASSPNSGDYNEQFF.

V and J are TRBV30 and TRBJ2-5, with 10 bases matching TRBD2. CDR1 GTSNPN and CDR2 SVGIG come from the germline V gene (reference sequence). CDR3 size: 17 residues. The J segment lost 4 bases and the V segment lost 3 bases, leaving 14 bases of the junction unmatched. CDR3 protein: CAWSPGSGTSERETQYF. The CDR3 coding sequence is TGTGCCTGGAGCCCAGGTTCTGGGACTAGCGAGAGAGAGACCCAGTACTTC. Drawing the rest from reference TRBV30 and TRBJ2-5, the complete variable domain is SQTIHQWPATLVQPVGSPLSLECTVEGTSNPNLYWYRQAAGRGLQLLFYSVGIGQISSEVPQNLSASRPQDRQFILSSKKLLLSDSGFYLCAWSPGSGTSERETQYFGPGTRLLVL.